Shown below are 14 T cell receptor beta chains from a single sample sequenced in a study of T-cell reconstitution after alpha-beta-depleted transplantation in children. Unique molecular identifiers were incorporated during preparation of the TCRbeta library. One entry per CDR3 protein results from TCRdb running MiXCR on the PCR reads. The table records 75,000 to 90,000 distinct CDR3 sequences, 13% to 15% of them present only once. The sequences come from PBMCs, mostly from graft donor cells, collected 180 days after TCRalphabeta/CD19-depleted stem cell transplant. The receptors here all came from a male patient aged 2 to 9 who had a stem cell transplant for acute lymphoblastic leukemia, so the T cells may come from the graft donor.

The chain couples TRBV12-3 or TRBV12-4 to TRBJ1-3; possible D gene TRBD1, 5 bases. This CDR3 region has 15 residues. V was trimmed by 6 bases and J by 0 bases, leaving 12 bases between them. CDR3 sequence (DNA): TGTGCCAGCAGAGACAGAGTCCTCTCTGGAAACACCATATATTTT. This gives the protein CASRDRVLSGNTIYF.

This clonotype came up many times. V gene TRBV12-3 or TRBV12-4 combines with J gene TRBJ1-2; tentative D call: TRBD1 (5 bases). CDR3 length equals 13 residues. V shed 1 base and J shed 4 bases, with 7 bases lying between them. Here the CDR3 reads CASSLGQSYGYTF. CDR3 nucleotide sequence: TGTGCCAGCAGTTTAGGACAGAGCTATGGCTACACCTTC.

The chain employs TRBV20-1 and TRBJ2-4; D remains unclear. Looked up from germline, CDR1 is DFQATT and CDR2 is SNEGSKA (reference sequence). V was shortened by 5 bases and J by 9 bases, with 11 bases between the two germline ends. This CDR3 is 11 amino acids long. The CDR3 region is CSAPTLFIQYF. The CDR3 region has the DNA TGCAGTGCTCCAACCCTGTTCATTCAGTACTTC.

DNA for the CDR3: TGCAGTGTTACGGCGGGGGGCTACACCTTC. Amino acid sequence: CSVTAGGYTF. V gene TRBV20-1 combines with J gene TRBJ1-2, with D hard to call. Trimming removed 7 bases from V and 8 bases from J, with 11 bases in between. This CDR3 spans 10 amino acids. Germline CDR1 is DFQATT and CDR2 is SNEGSKA (reference sequence).

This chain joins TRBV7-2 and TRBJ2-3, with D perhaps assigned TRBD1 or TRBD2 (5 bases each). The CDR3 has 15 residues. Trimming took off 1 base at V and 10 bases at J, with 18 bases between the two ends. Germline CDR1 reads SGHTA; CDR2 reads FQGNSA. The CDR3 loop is CASSLDGTDHRAQYF. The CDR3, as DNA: TGTGCCAGCAGCTTAGACGGGACGGACCACCGGGCGCAGTATTTT.

The CDR3 reads CSARGGVNEQFF. The CDR3 DNA follows: TGCAGTGCTAGAGGGGGGGTCAATGAGCAGTTCTTC. The rearrangement uses TRBV20-1 and TRBJ2-1, with a weak D call TRBD2 (6 bases). Germline V gene data show CDR1 as DFQATT and CDR2 as SNEGSKA (reference sequence). There are 12 residues in the CDR3. The germline V and J ends were trimmed by 1 base and 6 bases, with 7 bases remaining between them.

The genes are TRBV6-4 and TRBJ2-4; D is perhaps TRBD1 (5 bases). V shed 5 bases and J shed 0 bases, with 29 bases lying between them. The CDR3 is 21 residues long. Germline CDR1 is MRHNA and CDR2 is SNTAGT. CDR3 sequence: CASSPLWWAGKVDLAKNIQYF. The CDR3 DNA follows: TGTGCCAGCAGTCCCCTCTGGTGGGCAGGGAAGGTTGATCTAGCCAAAAACATTCAGTACTTC.

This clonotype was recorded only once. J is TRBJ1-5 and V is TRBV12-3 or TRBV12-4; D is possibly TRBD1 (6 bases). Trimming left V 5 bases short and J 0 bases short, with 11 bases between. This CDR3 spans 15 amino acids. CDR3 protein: CASSPNRASNQPQHF. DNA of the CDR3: TGTGCCAGCAGTCCGAACAGGGCTAGCAATCAGCCCCAGCATTTT.

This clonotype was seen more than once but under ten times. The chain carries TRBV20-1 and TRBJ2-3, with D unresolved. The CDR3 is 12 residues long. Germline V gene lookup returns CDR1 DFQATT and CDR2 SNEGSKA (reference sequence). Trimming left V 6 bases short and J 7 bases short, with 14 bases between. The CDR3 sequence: CSAPRNAYTQYF. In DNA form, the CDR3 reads TGCAGTGCCCCAAGGAACGCCTATACGCAGTATTTT.

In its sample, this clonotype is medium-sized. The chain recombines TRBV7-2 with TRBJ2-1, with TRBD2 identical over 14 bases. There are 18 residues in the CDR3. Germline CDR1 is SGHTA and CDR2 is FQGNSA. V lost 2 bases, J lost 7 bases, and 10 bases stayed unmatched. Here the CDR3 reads CASSLIVGLAGVSNEQFF. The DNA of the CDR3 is TGTGCCAGCAGCTTAATTGTGGGACTAGCGGGAGTAAGTAATGAGCAGTTCTTC. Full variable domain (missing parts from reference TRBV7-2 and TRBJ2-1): GAGVSQSPSNKVTEKGKDVELRCDPISGHTALYWYRQSLGQGLEFLIYFQGNSAPDKSGLPSDRFSAERTGGSVSTLTIQRTQQEDSAVYLCASSLIVGLAGVSNEQFFGPGTRLTVL.

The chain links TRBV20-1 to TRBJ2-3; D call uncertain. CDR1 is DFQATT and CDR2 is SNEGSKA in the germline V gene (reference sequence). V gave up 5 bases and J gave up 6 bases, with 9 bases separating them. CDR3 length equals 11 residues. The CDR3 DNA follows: TGCAGTGCTTCCACAATGGATACGCAGTATTTT. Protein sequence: CSASTMDTQYF.

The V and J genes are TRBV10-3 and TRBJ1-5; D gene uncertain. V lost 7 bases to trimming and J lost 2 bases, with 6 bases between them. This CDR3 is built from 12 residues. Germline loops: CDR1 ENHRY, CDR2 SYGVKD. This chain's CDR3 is CAIKSGNQPQHF. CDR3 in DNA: TGTGCCATCAAGAGTGGCAATCAGCCCCAGCATTTT.

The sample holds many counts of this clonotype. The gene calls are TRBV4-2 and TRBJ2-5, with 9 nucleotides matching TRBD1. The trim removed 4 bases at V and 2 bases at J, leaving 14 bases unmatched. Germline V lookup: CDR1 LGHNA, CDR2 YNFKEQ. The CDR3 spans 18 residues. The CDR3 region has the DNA TGTGCCAGCAGCCGGGACAGGGCTTCGGGACTCCTACAAGAGACCCAGTACTTC. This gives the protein CASSRDRASGLLQETQYF.

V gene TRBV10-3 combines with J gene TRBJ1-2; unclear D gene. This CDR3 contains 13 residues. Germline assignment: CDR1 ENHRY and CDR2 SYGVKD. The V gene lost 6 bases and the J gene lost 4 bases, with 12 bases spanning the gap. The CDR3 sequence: CAIRALTLYGYTF. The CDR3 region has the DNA TGTGCCATCAGGGCCCTGACACTCTATGGCTACACCTTC.